At least ten counts were recorded for the clone carrying this TCR beta chain. Its specificity is unknown. The data derive from a study of T cells in Graves' hyperthyroidism and ophthalmopathy. Study conclusions and caveats: Blood also carried most thyroid clonotypes expanded above 0.001.

RNA transcripts were the template for amplifying TCR beta CDR3 regions. The HTBI primer set served for first-round RT-PCR of the TCR CDR3. TCRdb redid the calling of the multiplex PCR reads with MiXCR, one entry per CDR3 protein. The repertoire includes more than 350,000 distinct CDR3 sequences, around 13% of them detected once, and about 19% sits in the top ten. Diagnoses rested on clinical symptoms, serum thyroxine and TRAb, thyroid ultrasound and orbital computed tomography. This CDR3 is built from 13 residues. CDR1 SGHTA and CDR2 FQGNSA come from the germline V gene. V was clipped by 2 bases and J by 2 bases, with 6 bases between them.

The genes are TRBV7-2 and TRBJ2-5, with D unresolved. The clonotype originates from a woman aged 30 to 39 with Graves' ophthalmopathy. The sequencing sample was made of blood. Here the CDR3 reads CASSLPTQETQYF. The CDR3 DNA reads TGTGCCAGCAGCTTACCCACACAAGAGACCCAGTACTTC.